The 2 T cell receptor beta chains presented below share a single source sample, sequenced in a study of T and B cells in COVID-19 patients. From blood, roughly 220-550 ng of genomic DNA served as TRB template. TRB rearrangements were amplified by multiplex PCR with BIOMED2 TRB-A/B primers. TCRdb reanalysed the multiplex PCR reads using MiXCR and keeps one entry per CDR3 protein. The table includes more than 20,000 distinct CDR3 sequences, approximately 32% detected once. Sequenced input: blood. The receptors originated from a human donor who had recovered from COVID-19.

V is TRBV14 and J is TRBJ2-3, with 15 bases aligning to TRBD2. Germline V CDR1 and CDR2: SGHDN, FVKESK. This CDR3 has 18 amino acids. The V segment lost 0 bases and the J segment 4 bases; nucleotides outside the gene matches: 5. DNA of the CDR3: TGTGCCAGCAGCCAAGATAGGACTAGCGGGGGGGCCGCAGATACGCAGTATTTT. It is translated as CASSQDRTSGGAADTQYF.

The genes are TRBV4-3 and TRBJ1-4; D is undetermined. CDR1 and CDR2 from the germline V gene are LGHNA and YSLEER. The CDR3 is 14 amino acids. V dropped 0 bases and J dropped 13 bases, with 15 bases sitting between them. The CDR3 DNA reads as TGCGCCAGCAGCCAAGATCCAGGCGTAGGGATACTGTTTTTT. Translation: CASSQDPGVGILFF.